This is a list of T cell receptor beta chains from one sample in a study of T cells after yellow fever vaccination. TCRdb passed the 5' RACE reads through MiXCR, listing each CDR3 protein once. The sample contains 300,000 to 350,000 distinct CDR3 sequences, almost 4% of which appear only once. Sequences were derived from PBMCs, sampled 5 days after the yellow fever booster vaccination. The source is a man in his late teens or twenties who received the YFV17D yellow fever vaccine. Both conserved end residues are part of each CDR3. Fields, in order: D gene, clone size, CDR3 length, V gene, J gene, CDR3 DNA, CDR3 protein. D genes are given only for firm matches. Not every row has a clone size; where given, it reads once, few, many or a size class.

.,.,13,TRBV5-1,TRBJ1-6,TGCGCCAGCAGCTTCGAAGGGAATTCACCCCTCCACTTT,CASSFEGNSPLHF
TRBD1,many,15,TRBV4-3,TRBJ2-1,TGCGCCAGCAGGGCCGGGACAGGGACCTACAATGAGCAGTTCTTC,CASRAGTGTYNEQFF
.,many,19,TRBV10-3,TRBJ2-3,TGTGCCATCAGTGGGGGACGGGACACCACGCACCCTAGCACAGATACGCAGTATTTT,CAISGGRDTTHPSTDTQYF
.,.,12,TRBV6-2/TRBV6-3,TRBJ1-5,TGTGCCAGCACCACGAGCAATCAGCCCCAGCATTTT,CASTTSNQPQHF
.,many,15,TRBV5-6,TRBJ1-4,TGTGCCAGCAGCGATTTCATGGTTTCGAATGAAAAACTGTTTTTT,CASSDFMVSNEKLFF
.,few,15,TRBV7-9,TRBJ1-1,TGTGCCAGCAGCTCCCCTTATCGGGGGCACTCTGAAGCTTTCTTT,CASSSPYRGHSEAFF
.,few,15,TRBV18,TRBJ1-1,TGTGCCAGCTCACCCCTGGGCAGGCCGATCACTGAAGCTTTCTTT,CASSPLGRPITEAFF
.,many,15,TRBV4-1,TRBJ1-1,TGCGCCAGCAGCCAATATTGGACCCCGGACCCTGAAGCTTTCTTT,CASSQYWTPDPEAFF
TRBD1,.,16,TRBV19,TRBJ1-5,TGTGCCAGTAGTAGGCGACAGGGGGAAAGCAATCAGCCCCAGCATTTT,CASSRRQGESNQPQHF
TRBD1,.,16,TRBV5-1,TRBJ1-4,TGCGCCAGCAGCTTGGGGCAGGGGGCGAGGAATGAAAAACTGTTTTTT,CASSLGQGARNEKLFF
TRBD1,.,19,TRBV5-1,TRBJ1-1,TGCGCCAGCAAGCTAGGACAGGGGGCATCCACCCCCCTGAACACTGAAGCTTTCTTT,CASKLGQGASTPLNTEAFF
.,.,16,TRBV7-2,TRBJ1-1,TGTGCCAGCAGCTTAGCCCAGATCCTGCCGAACACTGAAGCTTTCTTT,CASSLAQILPNTEAFF
TRBD1,.,16,TRBV6-6,TRBJ2-7,TGTCCCAGCAGTCCCTCGGGGACAGGGGGGCCCTACGAGCAGTACTTC,CPSSPSGTGGPYEQYF
TRBD2,.,19,TRBV15,TRBJ2-3,TGTGCCACCAGCGGTCGGGGACTAGCGGGGGGCCATCGCACAGATACGCAGTATTTT,CATSGRGLAGGHRTDTQYF